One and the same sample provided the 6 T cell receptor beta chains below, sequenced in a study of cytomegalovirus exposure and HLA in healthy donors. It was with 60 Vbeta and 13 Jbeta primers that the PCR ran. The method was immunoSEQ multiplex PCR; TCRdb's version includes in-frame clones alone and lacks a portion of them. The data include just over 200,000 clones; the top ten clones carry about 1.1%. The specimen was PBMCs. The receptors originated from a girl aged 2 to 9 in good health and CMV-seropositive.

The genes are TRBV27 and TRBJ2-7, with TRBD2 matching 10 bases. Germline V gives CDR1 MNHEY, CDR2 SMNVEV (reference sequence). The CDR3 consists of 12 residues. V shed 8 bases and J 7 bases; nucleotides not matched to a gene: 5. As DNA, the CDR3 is TGTGCCAGCCGCGGACTAGCGGATGAGCAGTACTTC. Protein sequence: CASRGLADEQYF.

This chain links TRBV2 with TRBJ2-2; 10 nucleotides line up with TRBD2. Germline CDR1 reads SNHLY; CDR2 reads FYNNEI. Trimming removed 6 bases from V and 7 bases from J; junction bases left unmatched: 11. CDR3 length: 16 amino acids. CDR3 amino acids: CASRMRLAGANGELFF. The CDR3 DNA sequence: TGTGCCAGCAGGATGCGGCTAGCGGGAGCCAACGGGGAGCTGTTTTTT.

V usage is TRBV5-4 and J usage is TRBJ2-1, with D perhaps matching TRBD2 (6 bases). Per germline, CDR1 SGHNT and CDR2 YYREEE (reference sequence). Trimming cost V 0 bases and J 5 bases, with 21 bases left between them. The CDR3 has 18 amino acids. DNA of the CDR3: TGTGCCAGCAGCTTGGATTGGTTGGGACTGCCCCCCCACAATGAGCAGTTCTTC. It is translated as CASSLDWLGLPPHNEQFF.

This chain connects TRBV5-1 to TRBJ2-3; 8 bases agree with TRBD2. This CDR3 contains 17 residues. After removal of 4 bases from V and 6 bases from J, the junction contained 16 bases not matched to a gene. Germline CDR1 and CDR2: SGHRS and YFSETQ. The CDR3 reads CASSPPGASGFPDTQYF. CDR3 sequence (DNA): TGCGCCAGCAGCCCTCCGGGGGCTAGCGGGTTCCCGGATACGCAGTATTTT.

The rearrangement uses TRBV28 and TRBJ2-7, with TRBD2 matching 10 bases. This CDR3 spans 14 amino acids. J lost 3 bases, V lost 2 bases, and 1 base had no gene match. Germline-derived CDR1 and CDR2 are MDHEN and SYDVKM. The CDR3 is CASSLGTSVYEQYF. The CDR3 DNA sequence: TGTGCCAGCAGTTTAGGGACTAGCGTCTACGAGCAGTACTTC. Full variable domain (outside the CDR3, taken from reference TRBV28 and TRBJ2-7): DVKVTQSSRYLVKRTGEKVFLECVQDMDHENMFWYRQDPGLGLRLIYFSYDVKMKEKGDIPEGYSVSREKKERFSLILESASTNQTSMYLCASSLGTSVYEQYFGPGTRLTVT.

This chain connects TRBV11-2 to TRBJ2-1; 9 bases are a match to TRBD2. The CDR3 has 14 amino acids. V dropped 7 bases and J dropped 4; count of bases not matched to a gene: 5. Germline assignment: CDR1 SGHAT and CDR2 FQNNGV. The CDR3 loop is CASTGLARYNEQFF. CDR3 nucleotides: TGTGCCAGCACTGGACTAGCGAGGTACAATGAGCAGTTCTTC.